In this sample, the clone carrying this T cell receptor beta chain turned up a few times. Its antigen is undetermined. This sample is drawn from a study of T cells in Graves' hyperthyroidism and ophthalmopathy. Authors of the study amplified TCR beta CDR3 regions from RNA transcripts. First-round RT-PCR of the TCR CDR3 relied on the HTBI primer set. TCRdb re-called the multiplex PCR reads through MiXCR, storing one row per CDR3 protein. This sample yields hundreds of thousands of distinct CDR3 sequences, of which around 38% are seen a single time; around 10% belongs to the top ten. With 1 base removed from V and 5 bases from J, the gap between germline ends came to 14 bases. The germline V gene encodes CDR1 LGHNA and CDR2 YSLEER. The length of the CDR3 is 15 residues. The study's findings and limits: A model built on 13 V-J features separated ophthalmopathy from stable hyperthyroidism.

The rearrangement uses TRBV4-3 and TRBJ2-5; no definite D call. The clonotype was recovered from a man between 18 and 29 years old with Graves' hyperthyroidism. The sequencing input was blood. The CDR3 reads CASSQGTAPAETQYF. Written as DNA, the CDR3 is TGCGCCAGCAGCCAAGGGACGGCCCCGGCGGAGACCCAGTACTTC.